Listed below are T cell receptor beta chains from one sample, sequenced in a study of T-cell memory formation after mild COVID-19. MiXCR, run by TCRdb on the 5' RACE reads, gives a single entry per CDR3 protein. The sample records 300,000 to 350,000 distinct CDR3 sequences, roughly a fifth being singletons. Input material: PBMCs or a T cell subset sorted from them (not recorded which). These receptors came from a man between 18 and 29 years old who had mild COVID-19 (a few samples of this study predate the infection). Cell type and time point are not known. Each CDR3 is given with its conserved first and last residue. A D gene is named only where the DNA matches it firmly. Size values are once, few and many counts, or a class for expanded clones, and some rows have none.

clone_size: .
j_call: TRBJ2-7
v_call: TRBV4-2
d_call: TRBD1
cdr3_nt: TGTGCCAGCAGCCAAGGGTGGGACAGGGGGTACGAGCAGTACTTC
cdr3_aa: CASSQGWDRGYEQYF

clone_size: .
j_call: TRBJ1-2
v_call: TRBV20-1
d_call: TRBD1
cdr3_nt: TGCAGTGCAAAATCGGACAGGGGATATGGCTACACCTTC
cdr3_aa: CSAKSDRGYGYTF

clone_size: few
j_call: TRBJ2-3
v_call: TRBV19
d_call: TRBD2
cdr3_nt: TGTGCCAGTAGTATCAGGTCGGGAGCGGGGGTCACAGATACGCAGTATTTT
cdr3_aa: CASSIRSGAGVTDTQYF

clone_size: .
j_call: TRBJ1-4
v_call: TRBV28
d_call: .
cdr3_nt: TGTGCCAGCAGTTTATTGGCAGGGGTGGAACTGTTTTTT
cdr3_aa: CASSLLAGVELFF

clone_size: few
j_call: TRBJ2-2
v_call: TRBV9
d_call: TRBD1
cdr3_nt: TGTGCCAGCAGCGCGACAGGGGCCGGGGAGCTGTTTTTT
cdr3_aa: CASSATGAGELFF

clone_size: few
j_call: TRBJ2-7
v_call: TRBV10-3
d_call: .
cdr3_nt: TGTGCCATCAGTGAGTCGCCGTACGAGCAGTACTTC
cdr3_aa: CAISESPYEQYF

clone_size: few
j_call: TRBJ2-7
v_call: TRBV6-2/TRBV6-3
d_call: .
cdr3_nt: TGTGCCAGCAGTTCTTCTGGGACCGACTACGAGCAGTACTTC
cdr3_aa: CASSSSGTDYEQYF

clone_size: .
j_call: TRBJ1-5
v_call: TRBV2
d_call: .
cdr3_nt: TGTGCCAGCAGTTCTTACAGGGTCAATCAGCCCCAGCATTTT
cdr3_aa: CASSSYRVNQPQHF

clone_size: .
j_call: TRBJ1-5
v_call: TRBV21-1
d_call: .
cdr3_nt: TGTGCCACCAAGGGGGCGCGACCGCATTTT
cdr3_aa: CATKGARPHF

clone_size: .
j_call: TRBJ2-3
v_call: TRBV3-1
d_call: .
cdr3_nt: TGTGCCAGCAGCCCCGACTCGGGGACCGCAGATACGCAGTATTTT
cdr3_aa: CASSPDSGTADTQYF

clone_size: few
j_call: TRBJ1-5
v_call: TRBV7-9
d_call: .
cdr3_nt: TGTGCCAGCAGCGCCAATTCGGTGGTTCAGCCCCAGCATTTT
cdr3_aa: CASSANSVVQPQHF

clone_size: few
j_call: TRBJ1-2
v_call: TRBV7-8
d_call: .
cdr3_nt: TGTGCCAGCAGCTTAATTGCTTCTAACTATGGCTACACCTTC
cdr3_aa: CASSLIASNYGYTF

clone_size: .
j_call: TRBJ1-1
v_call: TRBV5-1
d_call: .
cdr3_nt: TGCGCCAGCAGCTTGGGAACAGTCGGTCGTGAAGCTTTCTTT
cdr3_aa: CASSLGTVGREAFF

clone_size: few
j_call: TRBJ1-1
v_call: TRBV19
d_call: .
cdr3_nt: TGTGCCAGTACAGGGATGAACACTGAAGCTTTCTTT
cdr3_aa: CASTGMNTEAFF

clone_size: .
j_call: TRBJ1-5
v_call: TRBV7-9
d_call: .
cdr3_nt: TGTGCCAGCAGTCCCCGAGGAGGGGGAAGCCAGCCCCAGCATTTT
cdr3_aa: CASSPRGGGSQPQHF

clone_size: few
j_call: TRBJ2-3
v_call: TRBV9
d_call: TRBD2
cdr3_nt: TGTGCCAGCAGCGTCGCGGGGGGGGAAGATACGCAGTATTTT
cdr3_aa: CASSVAGGEDTQYF

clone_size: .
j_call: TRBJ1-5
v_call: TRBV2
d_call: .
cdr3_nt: TGTGCCAGCAGTGATTTGGGAGTACAGCCCCAGCATTTT
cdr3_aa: CASSDLGVQPQHF

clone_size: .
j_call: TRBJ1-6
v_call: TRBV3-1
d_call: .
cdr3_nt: TGTGCCAGCAGCCAAGATCCGTTTGGAATATATAATTCACCCCTCCACTTT
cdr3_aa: CASSQDPFGIYNSPLHF

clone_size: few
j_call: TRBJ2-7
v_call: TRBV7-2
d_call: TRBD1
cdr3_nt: TGTGCCAGCAGCTTAGCGAGGTTGGGACAGGGTTACTACGAGCAGTACTTC
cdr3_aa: CASSLARLGQGYYEQYF

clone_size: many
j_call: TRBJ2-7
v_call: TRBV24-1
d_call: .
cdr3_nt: TGTGCCACCAGTGGGACTGCAGAGGAGCAGTACTTC
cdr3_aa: CATSGTAEEQYF

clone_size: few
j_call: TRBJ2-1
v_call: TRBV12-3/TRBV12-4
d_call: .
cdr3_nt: TGTGCCAGCAGTTTAGCCCAGGGGTGGGATGAGCAGTTCTTC
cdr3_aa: CASSLAQGWDEQFF

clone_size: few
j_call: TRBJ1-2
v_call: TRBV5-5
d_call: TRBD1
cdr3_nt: TGTGCCAGCAGCTTCAGGGGGGAGAATTATGGCTACACCTTC
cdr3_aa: CASSFRGENYGYTF

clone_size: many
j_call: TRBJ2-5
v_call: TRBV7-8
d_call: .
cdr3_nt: TGTGCCAGCAGCTTTGGGCGACAAGAGACCCAGTACTTC
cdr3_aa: CASSFGRQETQYF

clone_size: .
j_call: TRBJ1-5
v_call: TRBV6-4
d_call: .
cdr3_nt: TGTGCCAGCAGCGTCGAGTCCTGGCAGCCCCAGCATTTT
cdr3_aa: CASSVESWQPQHF

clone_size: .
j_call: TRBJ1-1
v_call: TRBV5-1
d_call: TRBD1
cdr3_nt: TGCGCCAGCAGCCGGGACAGGAGGGTATTGGACACTGAAGCTTTCTTT
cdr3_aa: CASSRDRRVLDTEAFF

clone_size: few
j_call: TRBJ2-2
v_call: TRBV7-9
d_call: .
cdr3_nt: TGTGCCAGCAGCTATCTAGCTCCCGGGGAGCTGTTTTTT
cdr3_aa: CASSYLAPGELFF